This T cell receptor beta chain was observed in a study of T cell repertoires in cytomegalovirus infection. General study points: Ex vivo responses were dominated by HLA-C-restricted CMV-specific TCR beta clonotypes. People with CMV and the relevant HLA were identified by cumulative public TCR beta family frequency.

TCRdb ran MiXCR on the reads and lists one entry per CDR3 protein. The sample lists 350,000 to 550,000 distinct CDR3 sequences, approximately 31% seen once, with around 15% in the top ten. Germline V lookup: CDR1 SGHVS, CDR2 FQNEAQ. The CDR3 sequence is 14 residues long. For this clonotype: What it recognizes is unknown. A much larger clone differs from this one at a single base, so this may be a read error.

The sample was PBMCs. The origin of this receptor is a human donor in good health (CMV status not recorded). Some clones in this sample may be carry-over from other donors' samples. The genes are TRBV7-8 and TRBJ2-3, with 8 nucleotides matching TRBD2. The CDR3 loop reads CASGTSGRTETQYF. CDR3 bases: TGTGCCAGCGGCACTAGCGGTCGCACAGAGACGCAGTATTTT.